This T cell receptor (beta chain) stems from a study of PD-L1 blockade in urothelial cancer. Across the whole study: About 90% of the roughly 30 patients were men who had bladder-origin urothelial cancer. Median blood clonality was around 0.08, with under 100,000 unique TCRs. Once treatment had started, blood was analyzed at 3 weeks (second dose) and again at 6 weeks.

Overall study results and limits: Pretreatment peripheral blood TCR clonality that fell below the median predicted better survival among the patients studied.

Germline V gene sequence: CDR1 MNHNS, CDR2 SASEGT. The CDR3 spans 15 residues. After removal of 3 bases from V and 4 bases from J, the junction contained 3 bases not matched to a gene. Sample time point: peripheral blood 6 weeks after treatment start. Assay: immunoSEQ multiplex PCR; the TCRdb copy retains only in-frame clones and omits some. The table records approximately 25,000 clones, 82% of them present only once. To note about this clone: Its target is unknown.

The receptor comes from a man in his 70s with urothelial cancer. The V and J genes are TRBV6-1 and TRBJ2-7; TRBD2 matches at 13 bases. The material sequenced was PBMCs, taken around atezolizumab (anti-PD-L1) treatment. The CDR3 reads CASSEGLAGLYEQYF. Here the CDR3 DNA reads TGTGCCAGCAGTGAGGGACTAGCGGGACTATACGAGCAGTACTTC.